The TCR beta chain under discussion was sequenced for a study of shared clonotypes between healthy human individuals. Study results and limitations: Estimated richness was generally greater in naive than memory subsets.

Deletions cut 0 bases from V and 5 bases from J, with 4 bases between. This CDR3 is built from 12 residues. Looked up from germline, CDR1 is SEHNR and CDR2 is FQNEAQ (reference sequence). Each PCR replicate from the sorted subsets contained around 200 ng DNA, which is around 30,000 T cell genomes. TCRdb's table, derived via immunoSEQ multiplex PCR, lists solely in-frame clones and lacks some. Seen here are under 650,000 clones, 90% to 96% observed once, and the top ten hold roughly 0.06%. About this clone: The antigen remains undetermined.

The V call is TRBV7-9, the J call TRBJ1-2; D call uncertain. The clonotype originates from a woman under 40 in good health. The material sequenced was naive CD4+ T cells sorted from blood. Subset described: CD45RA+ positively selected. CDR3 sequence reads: CASSLASYGYTF. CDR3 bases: TGTGCCAGCAGCTTAGCTTCGTATGGCTACACCTTC.